This TCR beta chain was documented in a study of shared clonotypes between healthy human individuals. Regarding the study as a whole: Among a handful of donors, approximately 4.6% of naive CD4 clonotypes were found in common. Lower generation probabilities were found for non-shared clonotypes than for those shared by all four donors.

In replicate PCRs of sorted subsets, roughly 200 ng DNA, roughly 27,000 T cell genomes, was used. Original data processing: ImmunoSEQ sequences covered only the junction and lacked quality scores; filtering therefore differed. Repertoires were generated with immunoSEQ multiplex PCR, while TCRdb's copy carries only in-frame clones and drops some. The DNA was the basis for D and trimming; V, J and clone size are from that table. The sample holds approximately 840,000 clones, about 96% seen once. Comments on this clone: Its antigen is not known.

The germline V gene encodes CDR1 SQVTM and CDR2 ANQGSEA. The CDR3 covers 15 residues. Trimming removed 2 bases from V and 0 bases from J, with 8 bases in between. It was CD45RO-negative cells, positively selected for CCR7, that made up naive CD8 cells, with terminally differentiated effector memory CD45RA+ cells excluded. This sequence joins TRBV29-1 and TRBJ2-6; D uncertain. Sequencing was carried out using naive CD8+ T cells sorted from blood. The receptor comes from a man aged 30-40 years in good health. CDR3 coding DNA: TGCAGCGTTGAAAGGCACAGCTCTGGGGCCAACGTCCTGACTTTC. It codes for CSVERHSSGANVLTF.